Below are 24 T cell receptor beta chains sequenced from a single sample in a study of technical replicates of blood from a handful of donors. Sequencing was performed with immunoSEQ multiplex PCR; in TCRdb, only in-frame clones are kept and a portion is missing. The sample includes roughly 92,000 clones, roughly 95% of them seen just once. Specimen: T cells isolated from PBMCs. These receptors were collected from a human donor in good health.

The CDR3 sequence is CASSETSGPYNEQFF. The CDR3 coding sequence is TGTGCCAGCAGTGAAACTAGCGGACCCTACAATGAGCAGTTCTTC. The chain combines TRBV2 with TRBJ2-1; TRBD2 matches at 8 bases. Per germline, CDR1 SNHLY and CDR2 FYNNEI. This CDR3 contains 15 residues. J was trimmed by 2 bases and V by 2 bases; bases with no gene match: 2. The full variable domain, rest sourced from reference TRBV2 and TRBJ2-1, is EPEVTQTPSHQVTQMGQEVILRCVPISNHLYFYWYRQILGQKVEFLVSFYNNEISEKSEIFDDQFSVERPDGSNFTLKIRSTKLEDSAMYFCASSETSGPYNEQFFGPGTRLTVL.

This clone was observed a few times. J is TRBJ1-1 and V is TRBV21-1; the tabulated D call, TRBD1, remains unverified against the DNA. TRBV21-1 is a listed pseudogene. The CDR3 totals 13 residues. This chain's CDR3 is CASSAHRGRRAFF. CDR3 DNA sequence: TGTGCCAGCAGCGCTCACAGGGGGCGAAGGGCTTTCTTT.

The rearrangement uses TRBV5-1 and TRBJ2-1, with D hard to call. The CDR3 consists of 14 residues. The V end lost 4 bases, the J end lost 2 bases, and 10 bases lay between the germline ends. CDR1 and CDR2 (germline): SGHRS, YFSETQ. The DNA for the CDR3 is TGCGCCAGCAGCCTATATTCGGCCTACAATGAGCAGTTCTTC. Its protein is CASSLYSAYNEQFF.

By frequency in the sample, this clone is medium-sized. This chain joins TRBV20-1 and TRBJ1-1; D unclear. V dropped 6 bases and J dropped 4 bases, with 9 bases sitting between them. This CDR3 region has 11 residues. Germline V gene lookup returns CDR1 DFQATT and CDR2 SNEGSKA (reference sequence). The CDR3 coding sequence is TGCAGTGCAACGGAGTTCACTGAAGCTTTCTTT. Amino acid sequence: CSATEFTEAFF.

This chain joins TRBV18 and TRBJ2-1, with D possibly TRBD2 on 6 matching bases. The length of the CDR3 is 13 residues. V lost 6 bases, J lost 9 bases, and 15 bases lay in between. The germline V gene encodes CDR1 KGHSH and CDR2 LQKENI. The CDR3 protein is CASSPLGGPEQFF. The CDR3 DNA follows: TGTGCCAGCTCTCCCCTCGGGGGACCTGAGCAGTTCTTC.

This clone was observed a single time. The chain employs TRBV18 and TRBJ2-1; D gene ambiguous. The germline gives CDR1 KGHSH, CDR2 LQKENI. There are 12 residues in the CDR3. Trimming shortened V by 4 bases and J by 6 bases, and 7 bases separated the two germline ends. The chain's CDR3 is CASSLSLNEQFF. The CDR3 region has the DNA TGTGCCAGCTCACTCTCCCTCAATGAGCAGTTCTTC.

CDR3 DNA: TGCGCCAGCAGCCCGCCGGGACTAGCGGGAGGGCAAGAGACCCAGTACTTC. Translation: CASSPPGLAGGQETQYF. The V gene is TRBV5-1, the J gene TRBJ2-5; 16 bases align to TRBD2. The trim removed 4 bases at V and 2 bases at J, leaving 5 bases unmatched. CDR1 is SGHRS and CDR2 is YFSETQ in the germline V gene. The CDR3 consists of 17 residues.

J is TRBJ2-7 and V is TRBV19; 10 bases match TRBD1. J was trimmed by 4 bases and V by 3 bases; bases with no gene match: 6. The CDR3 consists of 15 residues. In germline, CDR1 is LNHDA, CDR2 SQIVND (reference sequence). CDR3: CASSIPGQGIYEQYF. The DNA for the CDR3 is TGTGCCAGTAGTATTCCGGGACAGGGGATATACGAGCAGTACTTC.

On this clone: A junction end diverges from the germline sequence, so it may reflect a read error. The CDR3 is CASSFRPLAGGQDTQYF. The CDR3 bases are TGTGCTAGCAGTTTTAGACCGCTCGCGGGAGGGCAAGATACGCAGTATTTT. V is TRBV7-7 and J is TRBJ2-3; 9 nucleotides line up with TRBD2. The length of the CDR3 is 17 residues. Germline CDR1 is SSHAT and CDR2 is FNYEAQ (reference sequence).

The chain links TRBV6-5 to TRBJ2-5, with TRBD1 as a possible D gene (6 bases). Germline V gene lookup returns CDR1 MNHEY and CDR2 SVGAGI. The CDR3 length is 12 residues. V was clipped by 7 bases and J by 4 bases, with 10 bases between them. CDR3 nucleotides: TGTGCCAGCATGCTCAGGGGAGAGACCCAGTACTTC. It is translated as CASMLRGETQYF.

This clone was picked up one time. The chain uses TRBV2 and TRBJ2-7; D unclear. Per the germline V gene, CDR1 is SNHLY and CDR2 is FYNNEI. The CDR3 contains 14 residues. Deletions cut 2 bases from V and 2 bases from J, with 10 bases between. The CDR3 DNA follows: TGTGCCAGCAGTGAAACGGAGTTTACCTACGAGCAGTACTTC. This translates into CASSETEFTYEQYF.

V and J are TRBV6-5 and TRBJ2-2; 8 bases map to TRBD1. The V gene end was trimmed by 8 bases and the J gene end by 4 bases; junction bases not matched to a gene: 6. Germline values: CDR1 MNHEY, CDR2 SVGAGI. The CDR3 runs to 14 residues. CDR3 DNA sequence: TGTGCCAGCGGTAGACAGGGGAGCACCGGGGAGCTGTTTTTT. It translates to CASGRQGSTGELFF.

CDR3 coding DNA: TGCAGCGTTCCCCCAGGGGTGAACACTGAAGCTTTCTTT. Translated: CSVPPGVNTEAFF. The rearrangement links TRBV29-1 to TRBJ1-1; D is possibly TRBD1 (6 bases). CDR1 is SQVTM, CDR2 ANQGSEA, per germline. The CDR3 has 13 amino acids. Trimming took 5 bases from V and 0 from J, leaving 10 bases between them.

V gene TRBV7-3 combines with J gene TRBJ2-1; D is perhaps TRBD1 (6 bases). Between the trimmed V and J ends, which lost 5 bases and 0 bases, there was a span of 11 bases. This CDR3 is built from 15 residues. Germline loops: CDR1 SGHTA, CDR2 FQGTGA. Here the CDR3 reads CASSLGTLSYNEQFF. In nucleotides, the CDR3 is TGTGCCAGCAGCCTCGGGACACTCTCCTACAATGAGCAGTTCTTC.

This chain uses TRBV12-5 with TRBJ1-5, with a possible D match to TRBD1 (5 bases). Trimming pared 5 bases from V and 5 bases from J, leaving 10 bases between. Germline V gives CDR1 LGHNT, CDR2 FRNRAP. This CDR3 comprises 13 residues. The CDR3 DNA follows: TGTGCTAGTGGTGCGGAGGGGCATCAGCCCCAGCATTTT. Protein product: CASGAEGHQPQHF.

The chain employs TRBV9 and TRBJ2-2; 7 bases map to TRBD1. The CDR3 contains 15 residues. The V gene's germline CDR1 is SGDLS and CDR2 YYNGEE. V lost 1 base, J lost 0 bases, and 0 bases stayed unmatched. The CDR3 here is CASSVQGANTGELFF. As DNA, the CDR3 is TGTGCCAGCAGCGTACAGGGGGCGAACACCGGGGAGCTGTTTTTT.

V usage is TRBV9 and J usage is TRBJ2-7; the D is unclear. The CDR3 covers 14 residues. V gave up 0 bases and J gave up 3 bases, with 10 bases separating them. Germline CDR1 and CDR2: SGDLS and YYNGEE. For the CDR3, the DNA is TGTGCCAGCAGCGTAGCTCCCTCTTTCTACGAGCAGTACTTC. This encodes CASSVAPSFYEQYF.

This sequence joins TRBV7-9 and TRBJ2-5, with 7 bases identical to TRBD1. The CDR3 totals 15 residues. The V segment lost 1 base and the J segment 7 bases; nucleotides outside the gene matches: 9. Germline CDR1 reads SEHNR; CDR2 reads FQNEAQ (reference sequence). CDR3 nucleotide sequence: TGTGCCAGCAGCTTAGACCGGACAGGTAGAGTGACCCAGTACTTC. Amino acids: CASSLDRTGRVTQYF.

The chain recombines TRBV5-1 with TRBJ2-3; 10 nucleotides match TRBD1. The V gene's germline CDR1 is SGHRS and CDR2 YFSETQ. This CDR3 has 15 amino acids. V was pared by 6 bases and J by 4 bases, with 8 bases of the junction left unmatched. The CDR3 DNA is TGCGCCAGCACCCAAGGACAGGGGGACGCAGATACGCAGTATTTT. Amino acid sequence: CASTQGQGDADTQYF.

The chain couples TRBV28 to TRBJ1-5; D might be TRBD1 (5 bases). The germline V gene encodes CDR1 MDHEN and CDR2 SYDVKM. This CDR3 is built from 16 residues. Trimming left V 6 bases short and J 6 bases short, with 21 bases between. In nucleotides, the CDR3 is TGTGCCAGCAGCCCGCCGGGAGGGGATGTAAGTCAGCCCCAGCATTTT. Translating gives CASSPPGGDVSQPQHF.

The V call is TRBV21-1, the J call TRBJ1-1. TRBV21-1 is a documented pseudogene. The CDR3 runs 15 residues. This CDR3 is CASSRLLAIRTEAFF. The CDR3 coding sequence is TGTGCCAGCAGCCGGCTATTAGCAATTCGCACTGAAGCTTTCTTT.

The CDR3 reads CASLIRDRVSQPQHF. CDR3 nucleotides: TGTGCCAGCCTTATCCGGGACAGGGTAAGTCAGCCCCAGCATTTT. V usage is TRBV27 and J usage is TRBJ1-5; TRBD1 aligns across 9 bases. Looked up from germline, CDR1 is MNHEY and CDR2 is SMNVEV (reference sequence). V lost 8 bases, J lost 6 bases, and 11 bases stayed unmatched. The CDR3 is 15 residues long.

CDR3 sequence reads: CAISDGGRPHNEQFF. DNA of the CDR3: TGTGCCATCAGTGATGGCGGGAGACCGCACAATGAGCAGTTCTTC. The chain carries TRBV10-3 and TRBJ2-1; 7 bases match TRBD2. This CDR3 region has 15 residues. The germline CDR1 and CDR2 sequences are ENHRY and SYGVKD. J was trimmed by 5 bases and V by 3 bases; bases with no gene match: 7.

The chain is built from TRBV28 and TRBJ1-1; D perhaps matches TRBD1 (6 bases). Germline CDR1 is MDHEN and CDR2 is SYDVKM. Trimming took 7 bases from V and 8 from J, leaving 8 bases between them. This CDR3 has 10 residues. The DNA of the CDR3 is TGTGCCAGCACCCAGGGGGAAGCTTTCTTT. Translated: CASTQGEAFF.